This T cell receptor (beta chain) was obtained from a study of CD8+CD57+ T cells in acquired aplastic anemia. For the study at large: DNA recovered from sorted CD4+ and CD8+ cells had a mean of around 3.3 ug.

The patients chosen for sequencing had shown expansion of CD8+CD57+ cells (detected by flow cytometry). Trimming took off 2 bases at V and 5 bases at J, with 6 bases between the two ends. The CDR3 length is 12 residues. CDR1 LNHNV and CDR2 YYDKDF come from the germline V gene (reference sequence). For CDR3 and TCR beta VDJ profiling, genomic DNA was the template used. In TCRdb, the reads were re-called with MiXCR into one record per CDR3 protein. Among roughly 170,000 distinct CDR3 sequences listed, nearly 50% were seen once. Material for sequencing was sorted CD4+, CD8+, or CD8+CD57+ T cells (not recorded which) from PBMCs. V is TRBV15 and J is TRBJ2-5, with no clear D. The TCR was taken from a human donor with aplastic anemia. The CDR3 DNA reads TGTGCCACCAGCAGACCGATGGAGACCCAGTACTTC. Translating gives CATSRPMETQYF. The full variable domain, rest sourced from reference TRBV15 and TRBJ2-5, is DAMVIQNPRYQVTQFGKPVTLSCSQTLNHNVMYWYQQKSSQAPKLLFHYYDKDFNNEADTPDNFQSRRPNTSFCFLDIRSPGLGDTAMYLCATSRPMETQYFGPGTRLLVL.